This T cell receptor beta chain originates from a study of T cell changes during pregnancy in multiple sclerosis. This CDR3 contains 14 residues. Germline V lookup: CDR1 SGHRS, CDR2 YFSETQ. The ends lost 4 bases at V and 5 bases at J; junction bases unmatched: 8. The repertoire was sequenced with immunoSEQ multiplex PCR; TCRdb's copy has only in-frame clones and lacks some. The sample lists approximately 70,000 clones; more than 85% were seen once. The V gene is TRBV5-1, the J gene TRBJ2-7, with 8 bases aligning to TRBD1. The sequence was obtained from a female donor in good health, enrolled as a control in a pregnancy study. The sample was peripheral blood, taken in the first trimester of pregnancy. The CDR3 spells CASSPSGGYNEQYF. The CDR3 nucleotides are TGCGCCAGCAGCCCCTCAGGGGGCTACAACGAGCAGTACTTC. The variable domain in full, with the rest retrieved from reference TRBV5-1 and TRBJ2-7, is KAGVTQTPRYLIKTRGQQVTLSCSPISGHRSVSWYQQTPGQGLQFLFEYFSETQRNKGNFPGRFSGRQFSNSRSEMNVSTLELGDSALYLCASSPSGGYNEQYFGPGTRLTVT.